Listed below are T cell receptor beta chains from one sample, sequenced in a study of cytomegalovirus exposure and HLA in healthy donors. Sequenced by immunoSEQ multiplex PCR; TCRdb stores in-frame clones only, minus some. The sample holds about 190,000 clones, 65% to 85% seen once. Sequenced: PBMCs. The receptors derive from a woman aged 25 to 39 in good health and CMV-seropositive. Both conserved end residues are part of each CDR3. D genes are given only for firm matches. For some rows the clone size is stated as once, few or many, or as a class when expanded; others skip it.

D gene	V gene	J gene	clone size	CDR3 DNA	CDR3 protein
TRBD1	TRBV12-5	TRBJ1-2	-	TGTGCTAGTGGTTCATCCAGGGGGTTTGGCTACACCTTC	CASGSSRGFGYTF
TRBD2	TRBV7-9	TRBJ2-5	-	TGTGCCAGCAGCTCCCTAGCGGGGGGCCGAAGGGGGACCCAGTACTTC	CASSSLAGGRRGTQYF
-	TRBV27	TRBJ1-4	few	TGTGCCAGCAGTTTACAGGGTACAACTAATGAAAAACTGTTTTTT	CASSLQGTTNEKLFF
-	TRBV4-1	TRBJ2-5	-	TGCGCCAGCAGCCCCCCCGCGCCTGAAGAGACCCAGTACTTC	CASSPPAPEETQYF
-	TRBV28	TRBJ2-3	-	TGTGCCAGCAGTTTGAGTCAGGCGGAGGCAGATACGCAGTATTTT	CASSLSQAEADTQYF
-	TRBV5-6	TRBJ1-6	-	TGTGCCAGCAGCTTGGCCTTGCAGGGTAATTCACCCCTCCACTTT	CASSLALQGNSPLHF
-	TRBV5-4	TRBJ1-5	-	TGTGCCAGCAGCACGGGACTTGGCAATCAGCCCCAGCATTTT	CASSTGLGNQPQHF
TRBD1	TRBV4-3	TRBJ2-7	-	TGCGCCAGCAGCCTGTCAGGGGGCAAAACCTACGAGCAGTACTTC	CASSLSGGKTYEQYF
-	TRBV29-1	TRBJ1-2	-	TGCAGCGTTGAAGGGGGAGATAACTATGGCTACACCTTC	CSVEGGDNYGYTF
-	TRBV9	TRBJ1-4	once	TGTGCCAGCAGCGTTAGTGACAGGCTCGAGGGTGAAAAACTGTTTTTT	CASSVSDRLEGEKLFF
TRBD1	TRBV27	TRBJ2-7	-	TGTGCCAGTCGGCAAGGGACAGCCTACGAGCAGTACTTC	CASRQGTAYEQYF
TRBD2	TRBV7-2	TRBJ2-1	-	TGTGCCAGCAGCTTAGCGCGTACTAGCGGGGGGAGCAAAGAGCAGTTCTTC	CASSLARTSGGSKEQFF
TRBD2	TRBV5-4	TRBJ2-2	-	TGTGCCAGCAGCCCTAGGACTAGTTTGGGAACCGGGGAGCTGTTTTTT	CASSPRTSLGTGELFF
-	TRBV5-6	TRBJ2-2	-	TGTGCCAGCAGCTTCGGGAACACCGGGGAGCTGTTTTTT	CASSFGNTGELFF
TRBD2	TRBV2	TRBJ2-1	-	TGTGCCAGCGGTACTAGCGGGAATGAGCAGTTCTTC	CASGTSGNEQFF
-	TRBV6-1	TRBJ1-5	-	TGTGCCAGCACTCGGTTGAGCAATCAGCCCCAGCATTTT	CASTRLSNQPQHF
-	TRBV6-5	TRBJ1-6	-	TGTGCCAGCAGTTACTCGAATGCGATTAATTCACCCCTCCACTTT	CASSYSNAINSPLHF
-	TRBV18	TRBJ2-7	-	TGTGCCAGCTCACCAGCAGATGATTACGAGCAGTACTTC	CASSPADDYEQYF
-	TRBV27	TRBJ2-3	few	TGTGCCAGCAGCCGAAAACTACAAATCACAGATACGCAGTATTTT	CASSRKLQITDTQYF
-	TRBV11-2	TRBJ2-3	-	TGTGCCAGCAGCTCCTCGCGGATAGACACAGATACGCAGTATTTT	CASSSSRIDTDTQYF
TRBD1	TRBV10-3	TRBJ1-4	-	TGTGCCATCAGTGAACAGGGACAGGCTAATGAAAAACTGTTTTTT	CAISEQGQANEKLFF
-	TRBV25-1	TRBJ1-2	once	TGTGCCAGCAGTGAAGGGTTCGGGATCACTAACTATGGCTACACCTTC	CASSEGFGITNYGYTF
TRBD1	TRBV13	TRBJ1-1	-	TGTGCCAGCAGCTCTACGACAGGGCGGAACACTGAAGCTTTCTTT	CASSSTTGRNTEAFF
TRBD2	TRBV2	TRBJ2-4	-	TGTGCCAGCAGTAGCGGGGGGTTAGACATTCAGTACTTC	CASSSGGLDIQYF
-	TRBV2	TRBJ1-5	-	TGTGCCAGCAGTGATCGGGGGCCCCAGCATTTT	CASSDRGPQHF
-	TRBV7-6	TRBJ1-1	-	TGCGCCAGCAGCCCAACGAGGAACACTGAAGCTTTCTTT	CASSPTRNTEAFF
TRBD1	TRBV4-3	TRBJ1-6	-	TGCGCCAGCAGCCATGGACAGGGGGCCATGGGCCCACCCCTCCACTTT	CASSHGQGAMGPPLHF
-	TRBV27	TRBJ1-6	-	TGTGCCAGCAGTTACGACAGGAATCGAGGATCACCCCTCCACTTT	CASSYDRNRGSPLHF
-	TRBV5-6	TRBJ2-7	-	TGTGCCAGCCTGGTGAGGGATCTCTCCTACGAGCAGTACTTC	CASLVRDLSYEQYF
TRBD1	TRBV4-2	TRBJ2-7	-	TGTGCCAGCAGCCCCAGGACAGGGGGCGCGAGGGACTACGAGCAGTACTTC	CASSPRTGGARDYEQYF
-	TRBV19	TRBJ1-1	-	TGTGCCAGTAGCCTCCAAGACAGGTTTGGCACTGAAGCTTTCTTT	CASSLQDRFGTEAFF
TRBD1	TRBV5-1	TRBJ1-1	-	TGCGCCAGCAGCATTGGACAGGGATTAGAAGCTTTCTTT	CASSIGQGLEAFF
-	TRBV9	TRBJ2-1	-	TGTGCCAGCAGCGTAGAGAGTGAGCAGTTCTTC	CASSVESEQFF
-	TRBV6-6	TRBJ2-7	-	TGTGCCAGCAGTTACCTAATCCGAAGGACACAATACGAGCAGTACTTC	CASSYLIRRTQYEQYF
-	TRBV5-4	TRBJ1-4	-	TGTGCCAGCAGCCCCGAAGAGGTCGGCGCGGGTGAAAAACTGTTTTTT	CASSPEEVGAGEKLFF
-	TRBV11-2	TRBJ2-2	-	TGTGCCAGCAGCTTAGCCGTGTTTACGGTGAACACCGGGGAGCTGTTTTTT	CASSLAVFTVNTGELFF
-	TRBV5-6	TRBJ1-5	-	TGTGCCAGCAGCTTTTTAGGAGGGGCGGGACTAAACAATCAGCCCCAGCATTTT	CASSFLGGAGLNNQPQHF
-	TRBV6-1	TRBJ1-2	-	TGTGCCAGCAGTCGACAGGTTTACCGTTATGGCTACACCTTC	CASSRQVYRYGYTF
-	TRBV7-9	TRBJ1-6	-	TGTGCCAGCAGCTTAGTCCAGGGTAATAATTCACCCCTCCACTTT	CASSLVQGNNSPLHF
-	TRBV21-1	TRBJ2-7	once	TGTGCCAGCAGCAAAGACTACTATTACGAGCAGTACTTC	CASSKDYYYEQYF
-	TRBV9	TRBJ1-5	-	TGTGCCAGCAGCGTAGGGACAGTGAACAATCAGCCCCAGCATTTT	CASSVGTVNNQPQHF
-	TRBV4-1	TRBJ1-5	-	TGCGCCAGCAGCCCGAACCGGGGTGAGCCCCAGCATTTT	CASSPNRGEPQHF
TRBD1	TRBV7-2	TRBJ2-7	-	TGTGCCAGCAGAGACCGGGACAGATACTACGAGCAGTACTTC	CASRDRDRYYEQYF
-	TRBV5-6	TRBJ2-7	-	TGTGCCAGCAGCTTGTTTCGGTATGTGAACGAGCAGTACTTC	CASSLFRYVNEQYF
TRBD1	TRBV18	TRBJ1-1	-	TGTGCCAGCTCACCTCAACGGGACAGTAATTCCGATGAAGCTTTCTTT	CASSPQRDSNSDEAFF
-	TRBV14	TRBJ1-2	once	TGTGCCAGCAGCCAAGCCAGGCGGGAATATGGCTACACCTTC	CASSQARREYGYTF
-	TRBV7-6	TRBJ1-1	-	TGTGCCAGCAGCTCAAACCCAACAGGGATCATTTCTGAAGCTTTCTTT	CASSSNPTGIISEAFF
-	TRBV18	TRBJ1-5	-	TGTGCCAGCTCCCCGGGGGGGCCGCAGCCCCAGCATTTT	CASSPGGPQPQHF
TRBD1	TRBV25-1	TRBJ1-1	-	TGTGCCAGCAGTGTAGACAGGGGCACTGAAGCTTTCTTT	CASSVDRGTEAFF
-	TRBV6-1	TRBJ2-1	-	TGTGCCAGCAGAGAAAGCGGGTACACTTACAATGAGCAGTTCTTC	CASRESGYTYNEQFF
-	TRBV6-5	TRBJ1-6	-	TGCGCCAGCAGCGGGACATCGCATAATTCACCCCTCCACTTT	CASSGTSHNSPLHF
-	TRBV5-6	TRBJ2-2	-	TGTGCCAGCAGCTTGCCATTGAACACCGGGGAGCTGTTTTTT	CASSLPLNTGELFF
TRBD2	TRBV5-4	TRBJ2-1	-	TGTGCCAGCAGCTGGGGGACTAGCGGGAGGGAGCTAGATGAGCAGTTCTTC	CASSWGTSGRELDEQFF
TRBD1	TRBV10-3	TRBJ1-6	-	TGTGCCATCAGTGACGGACAGGGTGTTAATTCACCCCTCCACTTT	CAISDGQGVNSPLHF
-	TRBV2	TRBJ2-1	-	TGTGCCAGCAGTACTAATAGCCCTCTCAATGAGCAGTTCTTC	CASSTNSPLNEQFF